A single sample is the source of the 6 T cell receptor beta chains below, sequenced in a study of cytomegalovirus exposure and HLA in healthy donors. 60 Vbeta and 13 Jbeta primers were used in PCR. Using immunoSEQ multiplex PCR, the repertoire was profiled, and TCRdb retains in-frame clones only, with some absent. The sample yields fewer than 200,000 clones, approximately 71% seen once. The sample comprised PBMCs. The receptors originated from a male donor in good health and CMV-seronegative.

Of note for this clone: This sample also contains other DNA sequences that code for the same CDR3. The CDR3 protein is CASSEATGTGRETQYF. The CDR3 coding sequence is TGTGCCAGCAGTGAGGCGACCGGGACAGGGAGGGAGACCCAGTACTTC. The chain combines TRBV6-1 with TRBJ2-5; TRBD1 agrees at 9 bases. The V segment lost 3 bases and the J segment 5 bases; nucleotides outside the gene matches: 10. This CDR3 is built from 16 residues. Germline V lookup: CDR1 MNHNS, CDR2 SASEGT.

The V gene is TRBV25-1, the J gene TRBJ2-5; D is uncertain. V dropped 6 bases and J dropped 3 bases, with 11 bases sitting between them. This CDR3 has 13 amino acids. Germline loops: CDR1 MGHDK, CDR2 SYGVNS. The CDR3 coding sequence is TGTGCCAGCAGAAGGCAGGCCGAAGAGACCCAGTACTTC. Translation: CASRRQAEETQYF.

V usage is TRBV9 and J usage is TRBJ1-3; tentative D call: TRBD1 (5 bases). V lost 4 bases to trimming and J lost 2 bases, with 13 bases between them. This CDR3 spans 15 amino acids. The V gene's germline CDR1 is SGDLS and CDR2 YYNGEE. In DNA form, the CDR3 reads TGTGCCAGCAGCCTCAGGGCCCTTCCTGGAAACACCATATATTTT. Protein sequence: CASSLRALPGNTIYF.

J is TRBJ1-1 and V is TRBV9; 8 positions agree with TRBD1. The CDR3 loop spans 14 amino acids. V dropped 6 bases and J dropped 3; count of bases not matched to a gene: 7. The germline gives CDR1 SGDLS, CDR2 YYNGEE. In DNA, the CDR3 is TGTGCCAGCACCAGGGACAGGCATTACACTGAAGCTTTCTTT. Residues: CASTRDRHYTEAFF. Combining the CDR3 with reference TRBV9 and TRBJ1-1 gives the whole variable domain DSGVTQTPKHLITATGQRVTLRCSPRSGDLSVYWYQQSLDQGLQFLIQYYNGEERAKGNILERFSAQQFPDLHSELNLSSLELGDSALYFCASTRDRHYTEAFFGQGTRLTVV.

V gene TRBV7-9 combines with J gene TRBJ1-3; no definite D call. V lost 1 base, J lost 0 bases, and 7 bases lay in between. The CDR3 totals 15 residues. CDR1 SEHNR and CDR2 FQNEAQ come from the germline V gene (reference sequence). The CDR3 nucleotides read TGTGCCAGCAGCTTAGGGCTGATCTCTGGAAACACCATATATTTT. Its translation: CASSLGLISGNTIYF.

The chain carries TRBV10-3 and TRBJ1-2; possible D gene TRBD1, 6 bases. CDR1 and CDR2 from the germline V gene are ENHRY and SYGVKD. The CDR3 runs to 14 residues. V lost 2 bases and J 4 bases, leaving 11 bases between the germline ends. CDR3 coding DNA: TGTGCCATCAGTGAGCTACAGGGCGGCTATGGCTACACCTTC. It specifies CAISELQGGYGYTF.